The 8 T cell receptor beta chains reported below all come from one sample, sequenced in a study of blood T cell repertoires in COVID-19. Clones were read by immunoSEQ multiplex PCR, and TCRdb kept only the in-frame ones, dropping some. The sample records over 110,000 clones, about 80% being singletons. Specimen: PBMCs or T cells enriched from blood (not recorded which). The receptors originated from a man aged 45-65 years in a cohort exposed to, infected with or recovered from COVID-19 (not recorded which).

CDR3 nucleotide sequence: TGTGCCAGCAGCAGAGGACTCTCCCCGAACACCGGGGAGCTGTTTTTT. This sequence encodes CASSRGLSPNTGELFF. The genes are TRBV7-9 and TRBJ2-2; perhaps TRBD2 as D (5 bases). The length of the CDR3 is 16 residues. CDR1 is SEHNR and CDR2 is FQNEAQ in the germline V gene (reference sequence). The ends were cut back, 5 bases at V and 0 bases at J, with 13 bases in the middle. The whole variable domain, filled in from reference TRBV7-9 and TRBJ2-2, reads DTGVSQNPRHKITKRGQNVTFRCDPISEHNRLYWYRQTLGQGPEFLTYFQNEAQLEKSRLLSDRFSAERPKGSFSTLEIQRTEQGDSAMYLCASSRGLSPNTGELFFGEGSRLTVL.

In this sample, this clone turned up a few times. The J gene is TRBJ2-7, the V gene TRBV14; D perhaps matches TRBD2 (6 bases). V gave up 4 bases and J gave up 6 bases, with 13 bases separating them. The CDR3 extends over 13 amino acids. Germline-derived CDR1 and CDR2 are SGHDN and FVKESK. CDR3 coding DNA: TGTGCCAGCAGCCGGGGAGGAGTAAGCGAGCAGTACTTC. Translated: CASSRGGVSEQYF.

The chain is built from TRBV24-1 and TRBJ2-5; D gene uncertain. The CDR3 covers 12 residues. The germline gives CDR1 KGHDR, CDR2 SFDVKD. Trimming cost V 10 bases and J 2 bases, with 10 bases left between them. CDR3 protein: CATRLKQETQYF. CDR3 sequence (DNA): TGTGCCACTCGTCTAAAACAAGAGACCCAGTACTTC.

The rearrangement joins TRBV2 to TRBJ2-7; D gene ambiguous. V lost 4 bases and J lost 4, with 8 bases in between. This CDR3 spans 12 amino acids. Germline CDR1 reads SNHLY; CDR2 reads FYNNEI. DNA for the CDR3: TGTGCCAGCAGTGGACACCAGTACGAGCAGTACTTC. Protein: CASSGHQYEQYF.

The V and J genes are TRBV24-1 and TRBJ1-5; D unclear. V was clipped by 4 bases and J by 3 bases, with 3 bases between them. The V gene's germline CDR1 is KGHDR and CDR2 SFDVKD. The CDR3 extends over 12 amino acids. The CDR3 region has the DNA TGTGCCACCAGTGACTCCAATCAGCCCCAGCATTTT. This encodes CATSDSNQPQHF.

The CDR3 DNA reads as TGTGCCAGCAGCCCGTTACGTGACCCGACTGGGTACTACGAGCAGTACTTC. This translates into CASSPLRDPTGYYEQYF. The chain employs TRBV28 and TRBJ2-7; D ambiguous. The V end lost 6 bases, the J end lost 3 bases, and 24 bases lay between the germline ends. CDR1 is MDHEN and CDR2 is SYDVKM in the germline V gene. This CDR3 is 17 amino acids long. Complete variable domain (other parts from reference TRBV28 and TRBJ2-7): DVKVTQSSRYLVKRTGEKVFLECVQDMDHENMFWYRQDPGLGLRLIYFSYDVKMKEKGDIPEGYSVSREKKERFSLILESASTNQTSMYLCASSPLRDPTGYYEQYFGPGTRLTVT.

The chain links TRBV19 to TRBJ1-5, with 12 bases fitting TRBD1. The CDR3 totals 16 residues. Germline CDR1 is LNHDA and CDR2 is SQIVND (reference sequence). The junction had 4 bases not matched to a gene; V was cut back by 3 bases and J by 4 bases. The CDR3 DNA reads TGTGCCAGTAGTATTGGGACAGGGGGCGGGAATCAGCCCCAGCATTTT. Residues: CASSIGTGGGNQPQHF.

J is TRBJ2-2 and V is TRBV19; 13 bases align to TRBD2. The CDR3 covers 13 residues. Looked up from germline, CDR1 is LNHDA and CDR2 is SQIVND (reference sequence). In DNA form, the CDR3 reads TGTGCGGAACTAGCGGGGGGGCCCGGGGAGCTGTTTTTT. It specifies CAELAGGPGELFF.